These 7 T cell receptor beta chains originate from one sample sequenced in a study of identical twins (dated by TCRdb to 2016 to 2017). The library was made by 5' RACE. TCRdb names Illumina HiSeq 2000 as the instrument used. The public reads were reprocessed in TCRdb via fastp at Q25 and MiXCR, keeping in-frame beta chains. Duplicate CDR3 protein sequences are folded into a single record with the most common DNA and genes. The sample records around 160,000 distinct CDR3 sequences, approximately 3.5% of which are singletons. The ten largest clones take up more than 7% of the sample. Sequencing was performed on memory T cells sorted from blood. The label giving this sample's cell subset or site can be read as: CD45RO+ enriched T cells. The source is a man aged 18-30 years in good health.

This clonotype was observed at least ten times. This chain links TRBV2 with TRBJ2-1, with D tentatively TRBD2 (5 bases). Trimming pared 5 bases from V and 10 bases from J, leaving 15 bases between. Germline CDR1 is SNHLY and CDR2 is FYNNEI. The CDR3 totals 13 residues. CDR3 nucleotide sequence: TGTGCCAGCAGTCCTCGGACTGGTGGGGAGCAGTTCTTC. Translation: CASSPRTGGEQFF.

This clonotype was recorded at least ten times. The chain carries TRBV6-1 and TRBJ2-1; the match to TRBD2 covers 13 bases. The CDR3 totals 15 residues. Germline CDR1 reads MNHNS; CDR2 reads SASEGT. V trimming: 1 base; J trimming: 6 bases; junction bases outside the gene matches: 0. The CDR3 DNA reads as TGTGCCAGCAGTGAAGGGACTAGCGGGAGCAATGAGCAGTTCTTC. It encodes CASSEGTSGSNEQFF.

This clonotype was recorded many times. The chain is built from TRBV7-3 and TRBJ2-1; 11 bases agree with TRBD1. Unmatched junction bases numbered 1, after V lost 3 bases and J lost 6 bases. The CDR3 loop spans 14 amino acids. Germline CDR1 reads SGHTA; CDR2 reads FQGTGA. The CDR3 sequence is CASSFGQGANEQFF. CDR3 sequence (DNA): TGTGCCAGCAGCTTTGGACAGGGGGCCAATGAGCAGTTCTTC.

This clonotype was observed many times. The J gene is TRBJ2-1, the V gene TRBV6-1; TRBD2 matches at 8 bases. Looked up from germline, CDR1 is MNHNS and CDR2 is SASEGT. This CDR3 region has 14 residues. V lost 9 bases, J lost 4 bases, and 8 bases stayed unmatched. This CDR3 is CASSERERYNEQFF. CDR3 DNA: TGTGCCAGTTCTGAGCGGGAGAGGTACAATGAGCAGTTCTTC.

This clonotype was seen ten or more times. The CDR3 region has the DNA TGTGCCAGCAGCTCCCGGTGGAACACTGAAGCTTTCTTT. It specifies CASSSRWNTEAFF. This chain links TRBV7-8 with TRBJ1-1; D uncertain. V was shortened by 4 bases and J by 1 base, with 7 bases between the two germline ends. This CDR3 is 13 amino acids long. Per germline, CDR1 SGHVS and CDR2 FQNEAQ.

This clonotype was observed at least ten times. The rearrangement joins TRBV4-1 to TRBJ1-2; TRBD1 might be the D (5 bases). V was clipped by 3 bases and J by 8 bases, with 13 bases between them. Germline V lookup: CDR1 MGHRA, CDR2 YSYEKL. The CDR3 consists of 13 residues. The CDR3 region is CASSHRKGNGYTF. The CDR3 nucleotides are TGCGCCAGCAGCCATCGGAAGGGGAACGGCTACACCTTC.

The V call is TRBV21-1, the J call TRBJ2-7; no DNA check was done on the table's D call, TRBD2. TRBV21-1 is listed as a pseudogene. This CDR3 is 16 amino acids long. The CDR3 coding sequence is TGTGCCAGCAGCAAAGATCGCACTAGCGCTGCCGACGAGCAGTACTTC. Protein product: CASSKDRTSAADEQYF.